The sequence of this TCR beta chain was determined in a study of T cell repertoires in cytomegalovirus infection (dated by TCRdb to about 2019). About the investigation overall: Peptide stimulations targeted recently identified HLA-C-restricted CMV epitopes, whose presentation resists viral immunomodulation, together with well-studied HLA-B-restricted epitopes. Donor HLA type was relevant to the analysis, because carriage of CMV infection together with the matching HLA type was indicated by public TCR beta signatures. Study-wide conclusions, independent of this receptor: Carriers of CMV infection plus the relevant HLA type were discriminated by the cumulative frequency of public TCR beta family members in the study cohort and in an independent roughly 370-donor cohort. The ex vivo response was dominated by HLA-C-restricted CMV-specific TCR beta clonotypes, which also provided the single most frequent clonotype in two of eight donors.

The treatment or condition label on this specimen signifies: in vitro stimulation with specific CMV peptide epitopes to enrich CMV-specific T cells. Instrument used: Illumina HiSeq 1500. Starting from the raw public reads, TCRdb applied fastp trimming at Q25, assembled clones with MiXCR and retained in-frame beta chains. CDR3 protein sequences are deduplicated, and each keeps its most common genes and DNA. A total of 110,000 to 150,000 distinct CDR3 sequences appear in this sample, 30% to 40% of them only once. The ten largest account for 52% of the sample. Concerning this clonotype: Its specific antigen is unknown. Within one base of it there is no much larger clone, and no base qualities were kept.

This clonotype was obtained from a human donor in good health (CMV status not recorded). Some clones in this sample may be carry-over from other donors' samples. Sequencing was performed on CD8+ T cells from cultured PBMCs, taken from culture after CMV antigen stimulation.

The CDR3 corresponds to CSGMGGLSYEQYF. The DNA sequence is TGCAGCGGAATGGGGGGGCTCTCCTACGAGCAGTACTTC. The chain uses TRBV29-1 and TRBJ2-7; tentative D gene TRBD2, with 7 bases matching. V lost 7 bases and J lost 0 bases; the stretch between them is 13 bases long. CDR1 and CDR2 are drawn from the germline V gene: SQVTM, ANQGSEA. CDR3 length: 13 amino acids, cysteine to phenylalanine. Of the read, only the CDR3 DNA is kept; its 39 bases are in frame from base 1.